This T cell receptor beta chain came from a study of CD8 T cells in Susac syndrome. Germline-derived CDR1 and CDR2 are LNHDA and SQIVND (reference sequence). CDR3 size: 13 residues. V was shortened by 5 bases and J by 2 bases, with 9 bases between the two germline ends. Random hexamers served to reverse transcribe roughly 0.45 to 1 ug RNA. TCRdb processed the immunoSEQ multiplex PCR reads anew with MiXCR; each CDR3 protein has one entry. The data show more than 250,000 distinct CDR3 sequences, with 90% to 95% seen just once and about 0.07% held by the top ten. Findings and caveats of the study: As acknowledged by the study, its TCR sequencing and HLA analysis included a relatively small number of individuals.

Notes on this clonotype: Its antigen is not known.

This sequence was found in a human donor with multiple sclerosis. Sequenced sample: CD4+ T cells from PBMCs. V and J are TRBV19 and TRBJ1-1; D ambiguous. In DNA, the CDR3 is TGTGCCAGTAGTTTCACAGCAAACACTGAAGCTTTCTTT. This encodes CASSFTANTEAFF. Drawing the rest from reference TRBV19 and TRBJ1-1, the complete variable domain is DGGITQSPKYLFRKEGQNVTLSCEQNLNHDAMYWYRQDPGQGLRLIYYSQIVNDFQKGDIAEGYSVSREKKESFPLTVTSAQKNPTAFYLCASSFTANTEAFFGQGTRLTVV.